Here is one T cell receptor beta chain with its context. Its antigen is still unknown. At one end the junction does not follow the germline gene, possibly because of a read error. Taken from the germline V gene (reference sequence), the CDR1 and CDR2 loops are LNHDA and SQIVND. Counted from cysteine to phenylalanine, this CDR3 has 13 amino acids. Kept here is only the CDR3 DNA, which spans 39 bases and is read in frame from base 1. The data were obtained in a study of prognosis after radiotherapy for stage I lung cancer listed by TCRdb under 2021. With regard to the full study: Between April 2018 and January 2019, 20 or so stage I NSCLC patients were enrolled in Nanjing, China. Stage I lung tumors that were newly diagnosed and primary were found in around 13 patients, while about five patients had oligometastatic NSCLC after surgical resection of the primary tumor. All patients were regarded as medically inoperable, because of comorbidities in about a dozen patients and refusal of surgery in 6 to 8 patients. The cohort was made up of 10 to 15 men and roughly six women, with a median age of roughly 79 years and an age range of roughly 50 to 84 years. About a dozen patients had adenocarcinoma and over five had squamous cell carcinoma as the tumor histology. SBRT was given in 3 to 5 fractions with a biologically effective dose of at least 100 Gy, using image-guided IMRT or VMAT. Concurrent therapy was not administered to any patient alongside SBRT. About 20% of the 19 patients developed distant metastases after SBRT, at a median of roughly 7 months; the other 15 showed no significant progression. Peripheral blood TCR beta repertoires were profiled in stage I NSCLC patients before and after stereotactic body radiotherapy, and the study then linked these repertoires to distant failure. The study sequenced approximately 38 blood samples from some 19 patients, one before and one after SBRT per patient. The investigation overall reported the following: Whether the expanded TCR clones were tumor-specific was not determined. Unique TCR clone counts fell after SBRT (median around 11,000 before versus several thousand after; Wilcoxon paired P=0.011). TRBV and TRBJ usage frequencies reportedly varied with metastasis status, involving two V genes at baseline and several V and two J genes after SBRT. No adjustment for multiple comparisons was applied to any of the reported P values. The study was limited by its small cohort and short follow-up, and the findings require independent validation. Post-SBRT Shannon entropy and its change from baseline were lower in patients who developed distant metastases; baseline Shannon entropy was not associated with metastases.

No patient had a history of other malignancies or prior chemotherapy or radiotherapy, and all had node-negative disease on CT and PET/CT. At each of the two time points, 5.5 to 7.5 milliliters of peripheral venous blood were collected into EDTA tubes. PBMCs were isolated by Ficoll-Paque Plus density-gradient centrifugation. Immediately after collection, samples were stored at -80 degrees C until analysis. The TCR beta CDR3 region was amplified from genomic DNA by two rounds of multiplex PCR. In the first round of PCR, primers specific to each TRBV and TRBJ gene were used, and the primer sequences are filed in Chinese patent CN105087789A. The second PCR round used universal primers. The Roche High Pure PCR Template Preparation Kit was used to extract genomic DNA from the frozen PBMCs. The libraries underwent paired-end sequencing with 151 bp reads on an Illumina HiSeq 3000. As for how the authors treated the data: CutAdapt was used to remove raw reads lacking the multiplex PCR primer sequences. High-quality paired reads were merged into contigs with PEAR. By aligning each contig to reference sequences, MiXCR assigned the TRB V, D and J gene segments to that contig. CDR3 sequences were clustered by base quality and sequence similarity to remove sequencing errors. Shannon entropy normalized by the natural log of productive TCR sequence number was used as the measure of diversity. Clonality was computed as one minus the ratio of Shannon entropy to the natural log of the number of unique clonotypes. Progression-free survival cut-offs for repertoire metrics were chosen using the Youden index of ROC curves, with analyses run in R 3.5.3. In TCRdb, the public reads were trimmed at Q25 with fastp and aligned with MiXCR, with productive beta chains retained. Rows with a matching CDR3 protein are joined into one entry that keeps the most common DNA and genes. TCRdb's processing, not the authors' own work, is the source of the V and J calls. This sample lists roughly 26,000 distinct CDR3 sequences; 25% to 35% were detected once. The ten largest clones take up 35% to 45% of the sample.

This TCR derives from a donor aged 50 or older with non-small cell lung cancer. This sequence uses TRBV19 and TRBJ1-2; no confident D gene assignment can be made. The sequencing used PBMCs, collected before or after stereotactic body radiation therapy (not recorded which). The CDR3 has the sequence CASSMWLSYGYSF. The sequenced DNA is TGTGCCAGTAGTATGTGGCTGTCCTATGGCTACAGCTTC.